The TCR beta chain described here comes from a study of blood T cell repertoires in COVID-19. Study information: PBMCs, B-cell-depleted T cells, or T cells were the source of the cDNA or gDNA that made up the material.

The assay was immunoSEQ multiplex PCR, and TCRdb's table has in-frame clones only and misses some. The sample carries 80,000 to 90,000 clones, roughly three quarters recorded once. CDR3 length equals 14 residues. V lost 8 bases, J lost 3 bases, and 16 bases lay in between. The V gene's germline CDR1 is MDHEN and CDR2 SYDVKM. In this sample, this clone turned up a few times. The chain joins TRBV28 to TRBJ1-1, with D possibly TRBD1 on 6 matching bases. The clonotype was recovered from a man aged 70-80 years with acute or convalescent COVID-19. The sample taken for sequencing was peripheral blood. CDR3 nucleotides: TGTGCCAGCGGCGTCGGGGGGGCGTACACTGAAGCTTTCTTT. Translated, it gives CASGVGGAYTEAFF.